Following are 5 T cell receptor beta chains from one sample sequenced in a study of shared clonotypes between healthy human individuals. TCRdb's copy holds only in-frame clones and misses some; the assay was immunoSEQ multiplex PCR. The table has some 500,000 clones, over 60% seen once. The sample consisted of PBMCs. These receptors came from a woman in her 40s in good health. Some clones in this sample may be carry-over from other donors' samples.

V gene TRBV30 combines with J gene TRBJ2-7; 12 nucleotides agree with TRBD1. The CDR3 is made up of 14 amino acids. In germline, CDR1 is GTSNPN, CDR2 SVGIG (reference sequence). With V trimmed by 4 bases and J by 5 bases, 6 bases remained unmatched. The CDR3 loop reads CAWNRGQGANEQYF. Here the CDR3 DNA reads TGTGCCTGGAACCGGGGACAGGGGGCTAACGAGCAGTACTTC.

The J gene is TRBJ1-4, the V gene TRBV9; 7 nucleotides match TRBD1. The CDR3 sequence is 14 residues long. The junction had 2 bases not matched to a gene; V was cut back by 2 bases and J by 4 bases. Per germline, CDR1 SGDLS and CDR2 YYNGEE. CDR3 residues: CASSVDRDNEKLFF. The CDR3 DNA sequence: TGTGCCAGCAGCGTCGACAGGGATAATGAAAAACTGTTTTTT. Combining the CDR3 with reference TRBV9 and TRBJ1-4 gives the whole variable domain DSGVTQTPKHLITATGQRVTLRCSPRSGDLSVYWYQQSLDQGLQFLIQYYNGEERAKGNILERFSAQQFPDLHSELNLSSLELGDSALYFCASSVDRDNEKLFFGSGTQLSVL.

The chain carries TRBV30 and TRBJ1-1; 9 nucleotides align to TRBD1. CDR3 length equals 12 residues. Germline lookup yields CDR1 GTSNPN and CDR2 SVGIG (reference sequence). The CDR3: CTGDRVNTEAFF. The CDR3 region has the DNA TGTACCGGGGACAGGGTAAACACTGAAGCTTTCTTT.

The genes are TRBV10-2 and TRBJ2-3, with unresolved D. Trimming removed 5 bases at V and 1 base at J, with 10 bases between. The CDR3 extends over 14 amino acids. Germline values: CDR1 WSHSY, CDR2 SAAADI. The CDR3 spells CASSLSSGTDTQYF. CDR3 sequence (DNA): TGCGCCAGCAGTTTGAGCTCGGGCACAGATACGCAGTATTTT.

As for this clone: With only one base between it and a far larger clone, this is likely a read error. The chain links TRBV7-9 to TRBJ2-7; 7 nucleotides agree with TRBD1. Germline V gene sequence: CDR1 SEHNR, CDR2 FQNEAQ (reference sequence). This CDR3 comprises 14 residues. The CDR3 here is CASSLGTVTYKQYF. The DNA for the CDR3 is TGTGCCAGCAGCTTGGGGACAGTAACCTACAAGCAGTACTTC.